These 23 T cell receptor beta chains originate from one sample sequenced in a study of siplizumab effects on memory and regulatory T cells (dated by TCRdb to 2018 to 2020). Libraries were constructed by the immunoSEQ multiplex PCR assay. TCRdb limited this immuneACCESS table to in-frame rearrangements with V and J called. A share of clones is missing; checked studies link under half to unresolved V genes, and the rest is unexplained. In all, the sample holds approximately 98,000 clones, and 90% to 95% of those were seen once. The ten largest clones add up to about 1.4% of the sample. Sequenced: non-Treg CD4+ T cells sorted from blood. Per the publication, the cell subset or site label means: FACS-sorted unstimulated CD4+ non-regulatory T cells. The origin of the receptors is a human donor in good health.

V usage is TRBV5-1 and J usage is TRBJ2-1, with 13 bases fitting TRBD2. Germline CDR1 SGHRS, CDR2 YFSETQ. The CDR3 consists of 15 residues. With V trimmed by 9 bases and J by 7 bases, 10 bases remained unmatched. The DNA for the CDR3 is TGCGCCACTTCAGGACTAGCGGGAGTCAGTAATGAGCAGTTCTTC. It codes for CATSGLAGVSNEQFF. Looking up the rest from reference TRBV5-1 and TRBJ2-1 gives the full variable domain: KAGVTQTPRYLIKTRGQQVTLSCSPISGHRSVSWYQQTPGQGLQFLFEYFSETQRNKGNFPGRFSGRQFSNSRSEMNVSTLELGDSALYLCATSGLAGVSNEQFFGPGTRLTVL.

The chain carries TRBV9 and TRBJ1-4; no clear D gene. V lost 3 bases to trimming and J lost 2 bases, with 14 bases between them. Germline CDR1 reads SGDLS; CDR2 reads YYNGEE. The CDR3 is made up of 16 amino acids. CDR3 in amino acids: CASSAGPWRTNEKLFF. CDR3 bases: TGTGCCAGCAGCGCCGGACCGTGGAGGACTAATGAAAAACTGTTTTTT.

The chain combines TRBV2 with TRBJ1-5; no definite D call. Germline V gene sequence: CDR1 SNHLY, CDR2 FYNNEI. The length of the CDR3 is 14 residues. The ends were cut back, 3 bases at V and 0 bases at J, with 6 bases in the middle. The CDR3 loop is CASSDNYSNQPQHF. The CDR3 DNA is TGTGCCAGCAGTGACAACTATAGCAATCAGCCCCAGCATTTT.

The chain has TRBV30 and TRBJ1-6; D gene ambiguous. CDR3 length: 15 amino acids. The V end lost 4 bases, the J end lost 3 bases, and 13 bases lay between the germline ends. Germline V gene sequence: CDR1 GTSNPN, CDR2 SVGIG (reference sequence). The CDR3 region is CAWTGGGNYNSPLHF. DNA of the CDR3: TGTGCCTGGACTGGTGGAGGGAACTATAATTCACCCCTCCACTTT.

V is TRBV25-1 and J is TRBJ1-6; TRBD1 matches at 9 bases. The germline gives CDR1 MGHDK, CDR2 SYGVNS. With V trimmed by 6 bases and J by 2 bases, 5 bases remained unmatched. The CDR3 consists of 16 residues. The CDR3 bases are TGTGCCAGCAGAGGGGACAGGGCCGCCTATAATTCACCCCTCCACTTT. Translating it yields CASRGDRAAYNSPLHF.

This chain connects TRBV7-9 to TRBJ2-1; unclear D gene. The ends were cut back, 5 bases at V and 0 bases at J, with 17 bases in the middle. The germline gives CDR1 SEHNR, CDR2 FQNEAQ (reference sequence). The CDR3 totals 17 residues. CDR3 loop: CASSPALGDSSYNEQFF. The CDR3 DNA reads as TGTGCCAGCAGCCCCGCCCTTGGGGATAGCTCCTACAATGAGCAGTTCTTC.

The rearrangement links TRBV19 to TRBJ2-7, with D unresolved. Between the trimmed V and J ends, which lost 3 bases and 2 bases, there was a span of 11 bases. Germline CDR1 and CDR2: LNHDA and SQIVND (reference sequence). The CDR3 totals 14 residues. CDR3 DNA: TGTGCCAGTAGTATTGGAGATCACACCTACGAGCAGTACTTC. Translated: CASSIGDHTYEQYF.

The chain recombines TRBV28 with TRBJ2-7, with TRBD1 identical over 7 bases. Germline CDR1 is MDHEN and CDR2 is SYDVKM. V lost 3 bases and J lost 3; bases outside the gene matches: 11. CDR3 length equals 16 residues. The CDR3 sequence: CASSFPKTGMFYEQYF. The CDR3, as DNA: TGTGCCAGCAGTTTCCCTAAGACAGGGATGTTCTACGAGCAGTACTTC.

This rearrangement joins TRBV28 to TRBJ1-1; 7 bases line up with TRBD1. Germline V lookup: CDR1 MDHEN, CDR2 SYDVKM. The V and J ends lost 6 bases and 7 bases, in that order; junction bases with no gene match: 8. CDR3 length: 13 residues. The CDR3 region has the DNA TGTGCCAGCAGCCTGAACAGGGGCCATGAAGCTTTCTTT. It is translated as CASSLNRGHEAFF. Combining the CDR3 with reference TRBV28 and TRBJ1-1 gives the whole variable domain DVKVTQSSRYLVKRTGEKVFLECVQDMDHENMFWYRQDPGLGLRLIYFSYDVKMKEKGDIPEGYSVSREKKERFSLILESASTNQTSMYLCASSLNRGHEAFFGQGTRLTVV.

V gene TRBV7-9 combines with J gene TRBJ2-6; no firm D call. Germline CDR1 reads SEHNR; CDR2 reads FQNEAQ (reference sequence). Trimming cost V 1 base and J 4 bases, with 5 bases left between them. This CDR3 comprises 14 residues. CDR3 sequence reads: CASSLGAGANVLTF. As DNA, the CDR3 is TGTGCCAGCAGCTTAGGGGCCGGGGCCAACGTCCTGACTTTC.

The chain uses TRBV20-1 and TRBJ2-7; D is undetermined. V gave up 2 bases and J gave up 4 bases, with 6 bases separating them. CDR1 DFQATT and CDR2 SNEGSKA come from the germline V gene (reference sequence). This CDR3 has 11 amino acids. CDR3 nucleotides: TGCAGTGCTAGAAAGGCTTACGAGCAGTACTTC. The encoded protein is CSARKAYEQYF.

This clone has just a few counts. The gene calls are TRBV5-1 and TRBJ2-7; D remains unclear. The CDR3 sequence is 13 residues long. Looked up from germline, CDR1 is SGHRS and CDR2 is YFSETQ. The ends were cut back, 0 bases at V and 0 bases at J, with 4 bases in the middle. CDR3 sequence (DNA): TGCGCCAGCAGCTTGGGATTCTCCTACGAGCAGTACTTC. Translated, it gives CASSLGFSYEQYF.

This chain links TRBV5-1 with TRBJ1-1; D unresolved. The CDR3 is 14 residues long. Germline CDR1 is SGHRS and CDR2 is YFSETQ. V gave up 0 bases and J gave up 3 bases, with 9 bases separating them. In nucleotides, the CDR3 is TGCGCCAGCAGCTTGGTTGGATTCGACACTGAAGCTTTCTTT. This gives the protein CASSLVGFDTEAFF. The full variable domain, completed using reference TRBV5-1 and TRBJ1-1, is KAGVTQTPRYLIKTRGQQVTLSCSPISGHRSVSWYQQTPGQGLQFLFEYFSETQRNKGNFPGRFSGRQFSNSRSEMNVSTLELGDSALYLCASSLVGFDTEAFFGQGTRLTVV.

The chain couples TRBV28 to TRBJ2-4; D remains ambiguous. V was cut by 5 bases and J by 9 bases, with 17 bases left in between. CDR1 is MDHEN and CDR2 is SYDVKM in the germline V gene. The CDR3 covers 14 residues. The CDR3 loop reads CASSRTPVYGIQYF. For the CDR3, the DNA is TGTGCCAGCAGTAGGACGCCCGTTTACGGCATTCAGTACTTC. Full variable domain (remainder filled in from reference TRBV28 and TRBJ2-4): DVKVTQSSRYLVKRTGEKVFLECVQDMDHENMFWYRQDPGLGLRLIYFSYDVKMKEKGDIPEGYSVSREKKERFSLILESASTNQTSMYLCASSRTPVYGIQYFGAGTRLSVL.

This chain uses TRBV28 with TRBJ2-2; D possibly corresponds to TRBD2 (6 bases). The CDR3 consists of 16 residues. V was clipped by 6 bases and J by 6 bases, with 20 bases between them. Germline CDR1 is MDHEN and CDR2 is SYDVKM. The CDR3 DNA reads TGTGCCAGCAGACTAAGGACCGCTAGCGTCCCCGGGGAGCTGTTTTTT. This translates into CASRLRTASVPGELFF.

The chain employs TRBV19 and TRBJ1-1; D remains unclear. The CDR3 spans 12 residues. Trimming shortened V by 6 bases and J by 8 bases, and 13 bases separated the two germline ends. Per the germline V gene, CDR1 is LNHDA and CDR2 is SQIVND (reference sequence). CDR3 nucleotides: TGTGCCAGTAGCCAGAGAGAGGGAGAAGCTTTCTTT. Its protein product is CASSQREGEAFF.

J is TRBJ1-4 and V is TRBV2; the D is unclear. The CDR3 runs to 14 residues. CDR1 and CDR2 from the germline V gene are SNHLY and FYNNEI. Between the trimmed V and J ends, which lost 8 bases and 8 bases, there was a span of 18 bases. The CDR3 sequence is CASALHGTVEKLFF. CDR3 DNA sequence: TGTGCCAGCGCCTTACATGGAACCGTGGAAAAACTGTTTTTT.

The rearrangement joins TRBV7-2 to TRBJ2-2; D gene ambiguous. Trimming shortened V by 4 bases and J by 4 bases, and 16 bases separated the two germline ends. Germline assignment: CDR1 SGHTA and CDR2 FQGNSA. The CDR3 is 16 residues long. The CDR3 spells CASSYYSGHTTGELFF. Written as DNA, the CDR3 is TGTGCCAGCAGCTACTACTCCGGGCATACCACCGGGGAGCTGTTTTTT.

The chain joins TRBV5-5 to TRBJ1-2; D not resolved. CDR1 SGHKS and CDR2 YYEKEE come from the germline V gene (reference sequence). Trimming took off 0 bases at V and 2 bases at J, with 5 bases between the two ends. This CDR3 contains 13 residues. CDR3 nucleotides: TGTGCCAGCAGCTTGGCCGGGAACTATGGCTACACCTTC. It yields the protein CASSLAGNYGYTF.

J is TRBJ2-7 and V is TRBV28; the match to TRBD2 covers 7 bases. CDR1 is MDHEN, CDR2 SYDVKM, per germline. The CDR3 length is 14 residues. V lost 4 bases, J lost 2 bases, and 5 bases stayed unmatched. The CDR3 here is CASSWGGATYEQYF. The CDR3 DNA sequence: TGTGCCAGCAGTTGGGGAGGGGCCACCTACGAGCAGTACTTC.

The rearrangement uses TRBV6-5 and TRBJ1-2; D is possibly TRBD1 (5 bases). CDR1 and CDR2 (germline): MNHEY, SVGAGI. Trimming pared 5 bases from V and 6 bases from J, leaving 16 bases between. The CDR3 runs 14 residues. CDR3 sequence reads: CASSTGQGLDGYTF. CDR3 DNA sequence: TGTGCCAGCAGTACCGGGCAGGGATTAGATGGCTACACCTTC.

The rearrangement links TRBV4-2 to TRBJ2-2; no definite D call. Per the germline V gene, CDR1 is LGHNA and CDR2 is YNFKEQ. The germline V and J ends were trimmed by 1 base and 7 bases, with 7 bases remaining between them. The CDR3 is 13 amino acids. The CDR3 loop reads CASSQVQSGELFF. CDR3 DNA sequence: TGTGCCAGCAGCCAAGTCCAGAGCGGGGAGCTGTTTTTT.

The chain couples TRBV7-9 to TRBJ2-3, with D perhaps matching TRBD2 (6 bases). Germline assignment: CDR1 SEHNR and CDR2 FQNEAQ (reference sequence). CDR3 length: 12 residues. V lost 11 bases and J 5 bases, leaving 14 bases between the germline ends. CDR3 loop: CAGASVIDTQYF. Written as DNA, the CDR3 is TGTGCCGGGGCTAGCGTCATAGATACGCAGTATTTT.